This T cell receptor beta chain is drawn from a study of blood T cell repertoires in COVID-19. Data came from immunoSEQ multiplex PCR; TCRdb stores just in-frame clones and leaves some out. The repertoire holds 200,000 to 250,000 clones, with 80% as singletons. Between the trimmed V and J ends, which lost 0 bases and 4 bases, there was a span of 4 bases. This CDR3 contains 12 residues. Per the germline V gene, CDR1 is MNHNS and CDR2 is SASEGT. Sequenced input: peripheral blood. The chain couples TRBV6-1 to TRBJ2-7; D is uncertain. The sequence was obtained from a woman in her 70s with acute or convalescent COVID-19. The DNA of the CDR3 is TGTGCCAGCAGTGAAGCCCAATACGAGCAGTACTTC. Translating gives CASSEAQYEQYF.